Here is one T cell receptor (beta chain) with its context. Its antigen is currently unknown. This sample is drawn from a study of metastatic and nonmetastatic thyroid tumors. Study context: It was across blood and tumor or nodule tissue from malignant and benign thyroid patients that repertoires were compared.

TCRdb recomputed clones from the PCR reads via MiXCR. The sample includes approximately 20,000 clones, 20% to 30% of them seen just once. Study-level points and caveats: Reports indicated that malignant thyroid tumors showed significantly higher TCR beta diversity than benign nodules did, in blood and tumor.

No patient received treatment before thyroid surgery. The sequenced material came from blood. The source of this sequence is a male donor with papillary thyroid cancer or a benign thyroid nodule (not recorded which). Some clones in this sample may be carry-over from other donors' samples.

The CDR3 DNA follows: TGTGCCAGTAGTCCGCGGACAGGGTTGAACACTGAAGCTTTCTTT. Translating gives CASSPRTGLNTEAFF. J is TRBJ1-1 and V is TRBV19; 8 positions agree with TRBD1. The V segment lost 5 bases and the J segment 0 bases; nucleotides outside the gene matches: 5. The germline CDR1 and CDR2 sequences are LNHDA and SQIVND (reference sequence). The CDR3 is 15 amino acids. Full variable domain (outside the CDR3, taken from reference TRBV19 and TRBJ1-1): DGGITQSPKYLFRKEGQNVTLSCEQNLNHDAMYWYRQDPGQGLRLIYYSQIVNDFQKGDIAEGYSVSREKKESFPLTVTSAQKNPTAFYLCASSPRTGLNTEAFFGQGTRLTVV.